The 21 T cell receptor beta chains below come from one sample, sequenced in a study of T cells after yellow fever vaccination. TCRdb re-called the 5' RACE reads through MiXCR, storing one row per CDR3 protein. This table has 320,000 or so distinct CDR3 sequences, about 8.3% appearing once. This sample comprised PBMCs, obtained about 49 days after the first yellow fever vaccination. These receptors all come from a man aged 18 to 29 who received the YFV17D yellow fever vaccine.

V gene TRBV5-1 combines with J gene TRBJ2-1; 9 bases are shared with TRBD1. The germline CDR1 and CDR2 sequences are SGHRS and YFSETQ. Losses at the gene ends were 5 bases for V and 4 bases for J; bases not matched to a gene: 7. This CDR3 spans 15 amino acids. CDR3 residues: CASRAGTGRYNEQFF. In DNA, the CDR3 is TGCGCCAGCAGGGCCGGGACAGGGAGATACAATGAGCAGTTCTTC.

This clonotype has only a few counts. V gene TRBV2 combines with J gene TRBJ1-6; TRBD1 aligns across 10 bases. Germline values: CDR1 SNHLY, CDR2 FYNNEI. The CDR3 is made up of 15 amino acids. With 6 bases clipped from V and 7 bases from J, the junction kept 6 bases outside the gene matches. The DNA of the CDR3 is TGTGCCAGCAGCGCCTGGACAGGGGGAAATTCACCCCTCCACTTT. Protein: CASSAWTGGNSPLHF.

This clonotype appeared a few times. The chain employs TRBV19 and TRBJ2-5; possibly TRBD1 or TRBD2 for D (7 bases each). CDR3 size: 16 residues. Germline CDR1 reads LNHDA; CDR2 reads SQIVND (reference sequence). V was trimmed by 6 bases and J by 5 bases, leaving 22 bases between them. CDR3 residues: CASSHPRGGKPETQYF. CDR3 DNA: TGTGCCAGTAGCCACCCCAGGGGGGGGAAACCGGAGACCCAGTACTTC.

This clonotype was counted between two and nine times. The genes are TRBV7-8 and TRBJ2-3; 12 bases are shared with TRBD1. The V and J ends lost 5 bases and 4 bases, in that order; junction bases with no gene match: 4. Germline CDR1 and CDR2: SGHVS and FQNEAQ. The CDR3 has 15 residues. CDR3 in DNA: TGTGCCAGCAGCATGGGGACAGGGGGCGCAGATACGCAGTATTTT. Residues: CASSMGTGGADTQYF.

This clonotype was detected once. The V and J genes are TRBV15 and TRBJ1-5; a weak D match, TRBD1 (5 bases). The germline V gene encodes CDR1 LNHNV and CDR2 YYDKDF (reference sequence). Trimming pared 9 bases from V and 0 bases from J, leaving 18 bases between. This CDR3 contains 16 residues. The CDR3 DNA reads TGTGCCACGGCGGGACGGACCTTATTTAGCAATCAGCCCCAGCATTTT. This gives the protein CATAGRTLFSNQPQHF.

This clonotype has only a few counts. The chain recombines TRBV15 with TRBJ2-1, with a possible D match to TRBD1 (5 bases). CDR3 length: 14 residues. V shed 0 bases and J shed 6 bases, with 9 bases lying between them. CDR1 is LNHNV and CDR2 is YYDKDF in the germline V gene (reference sequence). For the CDR3, the DNA is TGTGCCACCAGCAGAGAGGACATACGCAATGAGCAGTTCTTC. Residues: CATSREDIRNEQFF. Based on the CDR3 plus reference TRBV15 and TRBJ2-1, the full variable domain is DAMVIQNPRYQVTQFGKPVTLSCSQTLNHNVMYWYQQKSSQAPKLLFHYYDKDFNNEADTPDNFQSRRPNTSFCFLDIRSPGLGDTAMYLCATSREDIRNEQFFGPGTRLTVL.

This clonotype was found a few times. This sequence joins TRBV29-1 and TRBJ1-2; the D gene is possibly TRBD1 (5 bases). Germline V lookup: CDR1 SQVTM, CDR2 ANQGSEA. This CDR3 comprises 13 residues. Trimming took 6 bases from V and 2 from J, leaving 13 bases between them. The CDR3: CSVRDRPNYGYTF. The CDR3, as DNA: TGCAGCGTCCGGGACCGACCGAACTATGGCTACACCTTC.

This clonotype appeared many times. The rearrangement uses TRBV7-9 and TRBJ1-2; D is perhaps TRBD1 (6 bases). Trimming took 2 bases from V and 10 from J, leaving 20 bases between them. Germline CDR1 SEHNR, CDR2 FQNEAQ (reference sequence). CDR3 length: 15 residues. CDR3 in amino acids: CASSLFPDRSNYYTF. The CDR3 bases are TGTGCCAGCAGCTTATTTCCGGACAGATCTAACTACTACACCTTC.

The rearrangement joins TRBV9 to TRBJ2-5; no reliable D call. V was clipped by 4 bases and J by 7 bases, with 14 bases between them. Germline assignment: CDR1 SGDLS and CDR2 YYNGEE. The CDR3 runs to 13 residues. This CDR3 is CASSPRLSGTQYF. The CDR3, as DNA: TGTGCCAGCAGCCCCCGACTGAGTGGGACCCAGTACTTC.

This clonotype was detected many times. CDR3 loop: CASRGVWGGDEQFF. The CDR3, as DNA: TGTGCCAGCAGGGGGGTATGGGGCGGCGATGAGCAGTTCTTC. The chain couples TRBV7-2 to TRBJ2-1; D is tentatively TRBD1 or TRBD2 (5 bases each). V dropped 6 bases and J dropped 8 bases, with 17 bases sitting between them. Per germline, CDR1 SGHTA and CDR2 FQGNSA. This CDR3 has 14 residues.

J is TRBJ1-1 and V is TRBV5-1; tentatively, D is TRBD1 (6 bases). The length of the CDR3 is 12 residues. From germline, CDR1 is SGHRS and CDR2 YFSETQ. V was cut by 4 bases and J by 7 bases, with 11 bases left in between. The CDR3 DNA reads as TGCGCCAGCAGCACAGACAGGCTTGAAGCTTTCTTT. It yields the protein CASSTDRLEAFF.

The chain links TRBV5-1 to TRBJ2-7; D might be TRBD2 (5 bases). CDR1 SGHRS and CDR2 YFSETQ come from the germline V gene. CDR3 length: 11 residues. Trimming shortened V by 4 bases and J by 3 bases, and 5 bases separated the two germline ends. Written as DNA, the CDR3 is TGCGCCAGCAGCGAGGGCTACGAGCAGTACTTC. This translates into CASSEGYEQYF.

This clonotype was seen once. The chain combines TRBV11-1 with TRBJ2-1; 9 positions agree with TRBD2. Per germline, CDR1 SGHAT and CDR2 FQDESV (reference sequence). Trimming took 3 bases from V and 6 from J; bases not matched to a gene: 6. The CDR3 spans 15 residues. The CDR3 DNA is TGTGCCAGCAGCTTTGGCGGGGGGGCGATCAATGAGCAGTTCTTC. Protein product: CASSFGGGAINEQFF.

This clonotype was counted a few times. The rearrangement links TRBV27 to TRBJ1-1; TRBD1 is a possible D gene (6 bases). This CDR3 region has 14 residues. The V end lost 3 bases, the J end lost 5 bases, and 13 bases lay between the germline ends. Germline-derived CDR1 and CDR2 are MNHEY and SMNVEV (reference sequence). The CDR3 DNA sequence: TGTGCCAGCAGTTTGAAAACAGGGTTTACTGAAGCTTTCTTT. Its translation: CASSLKTGFTEAFF.

The chain joins TRBV4-1 to TRBJ2-6, with 7 bases aligning to TRBD2. Trimming took 3 bases from V and 0 from J; bases not matched to a gene: 8. Per germline, CDR1 MGHRA and CDR2 YSYEKL. This CDR3 has 18 amino acids. DNA for the CDR3: TGCGCCAGCAGCCACCTCTGGGGGGGGAGCTCTGGGGCCAACGTCCTGACTTTC. It specifies CASSHLWGGSSGANVLTF.

The genes are TRBV20-1 and TRBJ2-2; D is unclear. Germline V gene sequence: CDR1 DFQATT, CDR2 SNEGSKA (reference sequence). This CDR3 has 14 residues. Trimming stripped 5 bases from V and 4 bases from J, with 14 bases between. CDR3 bases: TGCAGTGCTGCAGGTCGTGATCTCACCGGGGAGCTGTTTTTT. Its protein product is CSAAGRDLTGELFF.

This clonotype was observed a handful of times. Germline and junction disagree at one end, which may indicate a read error. CDR3 nucleotides: TGCAGTGTTAGACTCCCATCCGGTGAGCAGTTCTTC. Translated, it gives CSVRLPSGEQFF. V usage is TRBV20-1 and J usage is TRBJ2-1; D is unclear. CDR3 length: 12 residues. CDR1 DFQATT and CDR2 SNEGSKA come from the germline V gene (reference sequence).

This clonotype occurred a few times. The limits of the CDR3 on the DNA are not certain, so only TCRdb's listed CDR3 is given. This rearrangement joins TRBV20-1 to TRBJ2-4; the D segment call TRBD1 is taken from the table without a DNA check. Germline V lookup: CDR1 DFQATT, CDR2 SNEGSKA (reference sequence). The CDR3 is 12 amino acids in total, end residues counted. CDR3 region: CSARVVGQGAYF.

The chain employs TRBV7-8 and TRBJ2-7; possible D gene TRBD2, 6 bases. V lost 5 bases to trimming and J lost 3 bases, with 11 bases between them. Germline-derived CDR1 and CDR2 are SGHVS and FQNEAQ. The CDR3 contains 13 residues. The CDR3 reads CASSLGTFYEQYF. As DNA, the CDR3 is TGTGCCAGCAGCCTCGGGACTTTCTACGAGCAGTACTTC.

This clonotype occurred a few times. This chain uses TRBV6-1 with TRBJ1-4, with D uncertain. CDR3 length: 13 residues. The V and J ends lost 4 bases and 4 bases respectively, with 7 bases between them. Germline V CDR1 and CDR2: MNHNS, SASEGT. CDR3 loop: CASSGRNNEKLFF. CDR3 coding DNA: TGTGCCAGCAGTGGAAGAAATAATGAAAAACTGTTTTTT.

J is TRBJ2-1 and V is TRBV7-9; 9 nucleotides match TRBD2. With 5 bases clipped from V and 8 bases from J, the junction kept 10 bases outside the gene matches. The germline V gene has CDR1 SEHNR and CDR2 FQNEAQ (reference sequence). The CDR3 is made up of 15 amino acids. For the CDR3, the DNA is TGTGCCAGCAGCCCGCCGGGACTAGCCGCCGATGAGCAGTTCTTC. It translates to CASSPPGLAADEQFF.